Reported below is one TCR beta chain. The antigen is not known. Profiled with immunoSEQ multiplex PCR; TCRdb holds only in-frame clones, not every one. The repertoire holds about 110,000 clones, about 90% seen once, with 3% to 4% in the top ten. Germline values: CDR1 LNHDA, CDR2 SQIVND (reference sequence). V lost 3 bases, J lost 4 bases, and 6 bases lay in between. The CDR3 runs to 12 residues. The sample belongs to a study of CD4+ T cells in melanoma. Points from the study as a whole: A reported correlation linked neoantigen-specific CD4+ T cells to CD8+, macrophage and B cell function. Neoantigen-specific CD4+ T cells in melanoma reportedly had diverse differentiation states.

The sequenced sample consisted of peripheral blood. This receptor was identified in a human donor with melanoma. This sequence joins TRBV19 and TRBJ2-5; D remains ambiguous. CDR3 DNA sequence: TGTGCCAGTAGTATTGACTTAGAGACCCAGTACTTC. Amino acids: CASSIDLETQYF.